Listed below are T cell receptor beta chains from one sample, sequenced in a study of blood T cell repertoires in COVID-19. Sequencing used immunoSEQ multiplex PCR; TCRdb keeps in-frame clones, though not all of them. This sample has roughly 380,000 clones; 70% to 90% occur once, and the top ten carry about 1.4%. Source material: peripheral blood. The receptors derive from a middle-aged woman with COVID-19, enrolled during active disease. CDR3s include the opening cysteine and the closing phenylalanine or tryptophan. D genes are given only for firm matches. Not all rows give a size; the values are once, few, many and, for expanded clones, a class.

clone_size | j_call | v_call | d_call | cdr3_aa | cdr3_nt
. | TRBJ2-1 | TRBV4-3 | . | CASSRDRTQYNEQFF | TGCGCCAGCAGCCGAGACAGAACCCAATACAATGAGCAGTTCTTC
. | TRBJ1-2 | TRBV3-1/TRBV3-2 | . | CASSQSIYGYTF | TGTGCCAGCAGCCAATCTATCTATGGCTACACCTTC
. | TRBJ1-3 | TRBV6-5 | . | CASSLTVASLGNTIYF | TGTGCCAGCAGTTTGACAGTCGCCTCTCTGGGAAACACCATATATTTT
once | TRBJ1-1 | TRBV28 | TRBD1 | CASPRDRGDTEAFF | TGTGCCAGCCCGAGGGACAGGGGTGACACTGAAGCTTTCTTT
. | TRBJ2-2 | TRBV5-4 | . | CASSLFGGRTGELFF | TGTGCCAGCAGCTTGTTCGGGGGGCGAACCGGGGAGCTGTTTTTT
. | TRBJ2-7 | TRBV15 | TRBD1 | CATSRGRGQGGYEQYF | TGTGCCACCAGCAGGGGCAGGGGACAGGGGGGCTACGAGCAGTACTTC
. | TRBJ2-3 | TRBV7-2 | . | CASSLASRGDTQYF | TGTGCCAGCAGCTTAGCATCGCGGGGAGATACGCAGTATTTT
. | TRBJ1-1 | TRBV7-2 | . | CASSHEPTEVVAFF | TGTGCCAGCAGCCACGAACCGACAGAAGTTGTGGCTTTCTTT
. | TRBJ1-1 | TRBV5-4 | . | CASSLGEGNTEAFF | TGTGCCAGCAGCTTGGGGGAGGGGAACACTGAAGCTTTCTTT
few | TRBJ1-6 | TRBV2 | . | CASSEGRVNSPLHF | TGTGCCAGCAGTGAGGGCAGGGTTAACTCACCCCTCCACTTT
. | TRBJ2-7 | TRBV4-1 | TRBD2 | CASSQNPGEGPGEQYF | TGCGCCAGCAGCCAAAACCCGGGGGAGGGTCCCGGCGAGCAGTACTTC
. | TRBJ2-2 | TRBV5-4 | . | CASSLGGTMNTGELFF | TGTGCCAGCAGCTTGGGAGGGACAATGAACACCGGGGAGCTGTTTTTT
. | TRBJ1-6 | TRBV27 | TRBD1 | CASSRQGVDSPLHF | TGTGCCAGCAGCCGACAGGGAGTAGATTCACCCCTCCACTTT
. | TRBJ1-2 | TRBV7-9 | . | CASSLRTDGYTF | TGTGCCAGCAGCCTACGGACAGACGGCTACACCTTC
. | TRBJ1-3 | TRBV5-6 | TRBD1 | CASRYRDRHLDTIYF | TGTGCCAGCAGGTACCGGGACAGGCACCTAGACACCATATATTTT
. | TRBJ2-6 | TRBV7-3 | . | CASMGAGANVLTF | TGTGCCAGCATGGGGGCCGGGGCCAACGTCCTGACTTTC
. | TRBJ1-5 | TRBV10-3 | . | CAIRSASGNQPQHF | TGTGCCATCCGTTCAGCCTCGGGGAATCAGCCCCAGCATTTT
. | TRBJ1-1 | TRBV7-9 | TRBD1 | CASSLGLGQMNTEAFF | TGTGCCAGCAGCTTGGGGTTGGGACAGATGAACACTGAAGCTTTCTTT
once | TRBJ1-5 | TRBV5-6 | . | CASSLAYGQGNQPQHF | TGTGCCAGCAGCTTGGCTTACGGCCAGGGCAATCAGCCCCAGCATTTT
. | TRBJ2-5 | TRBV6-6 | . | CASSYGGEQETQYF | TGTGCCAGCAGTTACGGAGGGGAGCAGGAGACCCAGTACTTC
. | TRBJ2-2 | TRBV6-6 | . | CASSPPGTGELFF | TGTGCCAGCAGTCCTCCGGGGACCGGGGAGCTGTTTTTT
. | TRBJ1-2 | TRBV28 | . | CASSPPGQITSGYTF | TGTGCCAGCAGTCCTCCCGGACAGATAACTAGTGGCTACACCTTC
. | TRBJ2-3 | TRBV7-9 | TRBD2 | CASSALSGVSTDTQYF | TGTGCCAGCAGCGCCCTTAGCGGGGTTAGCACAGATACGCAGTATTTT
. | TRBJ2-3 | TRBV6-2/TRBV6-3 | . | CASSYSEETSTDTQYF | TGTGCCAGCAGTTACTCGGAAGAGACTAGCACAGATACGCAGTATTTT
. | TRBJ1-1 | TRBV5-1 | TRBD1 | CASRPGGTGMPTEAFF | TGCGCCAGCAGACCCGGAGGGACAGGGATGCCCACTGAAGCTTTCTTT